This T cell receptor beta chain was sequenced in a study of CD4+ T cells in melanoma. Method: immunoSEQ multiplex PCR; TCRdb's copy keeps in-frame clones and lacks some. The table has roughly 7,000 clones, around half seen once. This clone was detected a few times. The clonotype comes from a human donor with melanoma. Sequencing was done on a sample of cells from a culture (not recorded whether cultured in vitro).

The CDR3 region has the DNA TGTGCTAGTGGTCCGACAGGAAACAATCAGCCCCAGCATTTT. Amino acid sequence: CASGPTGNNQPQHF. V and J are TRBV12-5 and TRBJ1-5; D may be TRBD1 (6 bases). This CDR3 has 14 residues. Trimming pared 5 bases from V and 3 bases from J, leaving 11 bases between. Looked up from germline, CDR1 is LGHNT and CDR2 is FRNRAP. The entire variable domain, with the rest obtained from reference TRBV12-5 and TRBJ1-5, is as follows: DARVTQTPRHKVTEMGQEVTMRCQPILGHNTVFWYRQTMMQGLELLAYFRNRAPLDDSGMPKDRFSAEMPDATLATLKIQPSEPRDSAVYFCASGPTGNNQPQHFGDGTRLSIL.